The rows below give T cell receptor beta chains drawn from one sample of a study of T cells in Graves' hyperthyroidism and ophthalmopathy. In TCRdb, the multiplex PCR reads were re-called with MiXCR into one record per CDR3 protein. The sample gives 150,000 or so distinct CDR3 sequences, 9.4% of which show up once; less than 25% is in the top ten. The sample was blood. All receptors come from a woman younger than 35 with Graves' hyperthyroidism that later progressed to Graves' ophthalmopathy. CDR3s leave out the opening cysteine and the closing phenylalanine or tryptophan. Fields, in order: V gene, J gene, CDR3 protein.

v_call: TRBV6-2/TRBV6-3; j_call: TRBJ2-7; cdr3_aa: ASSYDPYLSYEQY
v_call: TRBV4-1; j_call: TRBJ1-1; cdr3_aa: ASSQRQGSNTEAF
v_call: TRBV5-1; j_call: TRBJ2-3; cdr3_aa: ASSRDRPDTQY
v_call: TRBV10-2; j_call: TRBJ1-4; cdr3_aa: ASSESLRGGTTNEKLF
v_call: TRBV20-1; j_call: TRBJ2-7; cdr3_aa: SARRDSYEQY
v_call: TRBV6-1; j_call: TRBJ1-2; cdr3_aa: ASVVPEAGYT
v_call: TRBV11-2; j_call: TRBJ2-7; cdr3_aa: ASSRLTGGYEQY
v_call: TRBV18; j_call: TRBJ1-2; cdr3_aa: ASSPVGGADGHT
v_call: TRBV7-3; j_call: TRBJ1-1; cdr3_aa: ASSLRALDSTANTEAF
v_call: TRBV9; j_call: TRBJ1-2; cdr3_aa: ASSVGDRGEDYGYT
v_call: TRBV30; j_call: TRBJ2-7; cdr3_aa: AWGRTGLYEQY
v_call: TRBV9; j_call: TRBJ2-7; cdr3_aa: ASSGPGQVYEQY
v_call: TRBV7-6; j_call: TRBJ1-1; cdr3_aa: ASRSSGGRNTEAF
v_call: TRBV28; j_call: TRBJ1-6; cdr3_aa: ASSPGDRRNSPLH
v_call: TRBV3-1; j_call: TRBJ1-5; cdr3_aa: ASSPPRGAGNQPQH
v_call: TRBV30; j_call: TRBJ1-6; cdr3_aa: AWSEKTGMKNSPLH
v_call: TRBV20-1; j_call: TRBJ1-2; cdr3_aa: SAVPVANYGYT
v_call: TRBV12-3/TRBV12-4; j_call: TRBJ2-7; cdr3_aa: ASSRGGLAGVREQY
v_call: TRBV11-2; j_call: TRBJ2-2; cdr3_aa: ASRRTGTNTGELF
v_call: TRBV7-2; j_call: TRBJ2-1; cdr3_aa: ASSLSPKVGSYNEQF
v_call: TRBV20-1; j_call: TRBJ2-7; cdr3_aa: SATETGWSYEQY
v_call: TRBV20-1; j_call: TRBJ1-2; cdr3_aa: SALGSTMRGYT
v_call: TRBV7-6; j_call: TRBJ1-2; cdr3_aa: ASSLVPGDRVYGYT
v_call: TRBV6-1; j_call: TRBJ1-6; cdr3_aa: ASMGGLSSYNSPLH
v_call: TRBV2; j_call: TRBJ2-1; cdr3_aa: ASSLASGGRDEQF
v_call: TRBV10-3; j_call: TRBJ1-4; cdr3_aa: AIRRSGVEEKLF
v_call: TRBV7-9; j_call: TRBJ2-7; cdr3_aa: ASTVTGAGGYEQY
v_call: TRBV9; j_call: TRBJ2-3; cdr3_aa: ASSVGTSGRTDTQY
v_call: TRBV11-3; j_call: TRBJ2-3; cdr3_aa: ASSLLGGSGDTQY
v_call: TRBV6-2/TRBV6-3; j_call: TRBJ1-2; cdr3_aa: ASTVGRNYGYT
v_call: TRBV27; j_call: TRBJ2-7; cdr3_aa: ASSPTGGYHEQY
v_call: TRBV4-1; j_call: TRBJ2-5; cdr3_aa: ASSQASVPEAQY
v_call: TRBV6-1; j_call: TRBJ2-7; cdr3_aa: ASSDPGQRFISFYEQY
v_call: TRBV6-1; j_call: TRBJ1-4; cdr3_aa: ASSQTGGRTNEKLF
v_call: TRBV7-3; j_call: TRBJ1-1; cdr3_aa: ASSLGPGAQEAF
v_call: TRBV4-1; j_call: TRBJ1-3; cdr3_aa: ASSQVGQRGNTIY
v_call: TRBV12-3/TRBV12-4; j_call: TRBJ2-5; cdr3_aa: ASSEISAGGPRETQY
v_call: TRBV18; j_call: TRBJ1-3; cdr3_aa: ASSPDRTFSGNTIY
v_call: TRBV9; j_call: TRBJ2-1; cdr3_aa: ASGGGSSYNEQF
v_call: TRBV20-1; j_call: TRBJ1-1; cdr3_aa: SAYGQVMNTEAF
v_call: TRBV27; j_call: TRBJ2-1; cdr3_aa: ASSFGQGANEQF
v_call: TRBV19; j_call: TRBJ2-2; cdr3_aa: ASSRREGQVNTGELF
v_call: TRBV13; j_call: TRBJ2-7; cdr3_aa: ASSLFPYEQY
v_call: TRBV30; j_call: TRBJ1-1; cdr3_aa: AWRQGLNTEAF
v_call: TRBV11-2; j_call: TRBJ1-4; cdr3_aa: ASSLYPRTGPREKLF
v_call: TRBV11-1; j_call: TRBJ2-2; cdr3_aa: ASSSRTGAFTGELF
v_call: TRBV2; j_call: TRBJ1-2; cdr3_aa: ASSELHSNYGYT
v_call: TRBV13; j_call: TRBJ2-7; cdr3_aa: ASRPDSSYEQY
v_call: TRBV27; j_call: TRBJ2-3; cdr3_aa: ASCQGGVGTDTQY
v_call: TRBV20-1; j_call: TRBJ1-6; cdr3_aa: SGGSPLH
v_call: TRBV12-3/TRBV12-4; j_call: TRBJ1-2; cdr3_aa: ASSFPGAGYT
v_call: TRBV6-1; j_call: TRBJ2-6; cdr3_aa: ASSLRDLPNSGANVLT
v_call: TRBV20-1; j_call: TRBJ2-1; cdr3_aa: SASRDYLEGEQF
v_call: TRBV9; j_call: TRBJ2-7; cdr3_aa: ASSVGGRKFYEQY